This TCR beta chain was recorded in a study of identical twins' blood T cells. General study points: Shared environment remains a possible cause of twin similarity.

The donors were healthy female monozygous twins, three pairs in total. Via MiXCR, TCRdb re-called the 5' RACE reads, giving one row per CDR3 protein. The sample lists 350,000 to 400,000 distinct CDR3 sequences; under 30% were seen once. The CDR3 has 15 residues. Germline assignment: CDR1 SGHRS and CDR2 YFSETQ. V gave up 0 bases and J gave up 2 bases, with 9 bases separating them. In its sample, this clonotype was seen many times. Its antigen is undetermined. The sequencing sample was made of PBMCs. The clonotype originates from a woman between 18 and 49 years old in good health. V gene TRBV5-1 combines with J gene TRBJ1-3, with no clear D. CDR3 sequence: CASSLAATAGNTIYF. In DNA, the CDR3 is TGCGCCAGCAGCTTGGCCGCTACAGCTGGAAACACCATATATTTT. The full variable domain, its missing parts supplied by reference TRBV5-1 and TRBJ1-3, is KAGVTQTPRYLIKTRGQQVTLSCSPISGHRSVSWYQQTPGQGLQFLFEYFSETQRNKGNFPGRFSGRQFSNSRSEMNVSTLELGDSALYLCASSLAATAGNTIYFGEGSWLTVV.